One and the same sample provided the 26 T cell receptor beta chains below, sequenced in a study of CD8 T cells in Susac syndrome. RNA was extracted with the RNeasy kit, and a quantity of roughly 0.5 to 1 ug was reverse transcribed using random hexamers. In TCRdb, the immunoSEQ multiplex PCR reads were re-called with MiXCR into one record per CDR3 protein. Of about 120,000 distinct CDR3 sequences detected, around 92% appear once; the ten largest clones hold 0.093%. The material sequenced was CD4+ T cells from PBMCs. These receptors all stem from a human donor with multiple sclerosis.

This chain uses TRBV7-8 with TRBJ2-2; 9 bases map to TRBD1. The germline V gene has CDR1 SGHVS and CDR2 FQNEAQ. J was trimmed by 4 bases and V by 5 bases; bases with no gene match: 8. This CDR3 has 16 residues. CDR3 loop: CASSPQGAVITGELFF. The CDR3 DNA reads TGTGCCAGCAGCCCACAGGGGGCGGTAATCACCGGGGAGCTGTTTTTT.

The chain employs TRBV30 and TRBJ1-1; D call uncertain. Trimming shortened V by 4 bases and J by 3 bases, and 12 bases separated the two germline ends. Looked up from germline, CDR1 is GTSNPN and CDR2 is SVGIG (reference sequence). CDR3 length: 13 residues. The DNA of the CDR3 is TGTGCCTGGAACCAACGATGGGACACTGAAGCTTTCTTT. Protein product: CAWNQRWDTEAFF.

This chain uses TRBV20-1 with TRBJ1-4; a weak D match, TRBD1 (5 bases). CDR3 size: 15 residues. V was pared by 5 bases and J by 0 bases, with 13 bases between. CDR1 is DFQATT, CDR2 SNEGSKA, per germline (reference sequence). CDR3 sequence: CSAARGGATNEKLFF. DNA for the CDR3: TGCAGTGCTGCCCGGGGGGGTGCAACTAATGAAAAACTGTTTTTT.

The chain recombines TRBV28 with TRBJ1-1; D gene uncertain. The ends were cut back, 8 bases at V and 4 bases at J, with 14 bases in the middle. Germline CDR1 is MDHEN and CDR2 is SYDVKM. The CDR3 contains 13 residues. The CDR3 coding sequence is TGTGCCAGCGTTCCCTCGACGGGCACTGAAGCTTTCTTT. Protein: CASVPSTGTEAFF.

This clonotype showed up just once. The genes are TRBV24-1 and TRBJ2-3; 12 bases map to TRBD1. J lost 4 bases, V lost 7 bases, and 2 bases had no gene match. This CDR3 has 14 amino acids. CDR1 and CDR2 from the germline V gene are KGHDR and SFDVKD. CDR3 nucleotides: TGTGCCACCAGGGGGACAGGGGGCCCAGATACGCAGTATTTT. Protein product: CATRGTGGPDTQYF.

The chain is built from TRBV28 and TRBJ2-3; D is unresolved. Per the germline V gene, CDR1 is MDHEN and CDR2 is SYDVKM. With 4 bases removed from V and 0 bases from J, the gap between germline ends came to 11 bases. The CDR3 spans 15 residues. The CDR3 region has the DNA TGTGCCAGCAGTTCCGGGCCCCCTAGCACAGATACGCAGTATTTT. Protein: CASSSGPPSTDTQYF.

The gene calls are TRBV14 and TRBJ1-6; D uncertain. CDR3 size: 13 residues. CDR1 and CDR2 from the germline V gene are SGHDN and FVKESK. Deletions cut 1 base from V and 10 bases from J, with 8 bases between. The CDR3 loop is CASSQARGSPLHF. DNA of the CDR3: TGTGCCAGCAGCCAAGCTCGGGGATCACCCCTCCACTTT.

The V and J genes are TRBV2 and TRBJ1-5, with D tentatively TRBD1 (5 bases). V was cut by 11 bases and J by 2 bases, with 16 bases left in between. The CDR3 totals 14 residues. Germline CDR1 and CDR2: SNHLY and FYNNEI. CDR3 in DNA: TGTGCCTCAAAGCGACAGAGCGGCAATCAGCCCCAGCATTTT. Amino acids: CASKRQSGNQPQHF.

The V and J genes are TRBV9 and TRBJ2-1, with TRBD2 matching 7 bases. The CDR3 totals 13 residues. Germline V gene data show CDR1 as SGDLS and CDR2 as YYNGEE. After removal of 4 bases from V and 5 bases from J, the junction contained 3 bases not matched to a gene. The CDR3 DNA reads TGTGCCAGCAGCCCGGGAGGAAACAATGAGCAGTTCTTC. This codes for CASSPGGNNEQFF.

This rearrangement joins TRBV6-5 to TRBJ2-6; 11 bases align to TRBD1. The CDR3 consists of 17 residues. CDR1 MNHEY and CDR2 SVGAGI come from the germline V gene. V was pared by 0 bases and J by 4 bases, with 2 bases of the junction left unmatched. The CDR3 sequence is CASSYSGQGDGANVLTF. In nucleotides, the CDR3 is TGTGCCAGCAGTTACTCGGGACAGGGGGACGGGGCCAACGTCCTGACTTTC.

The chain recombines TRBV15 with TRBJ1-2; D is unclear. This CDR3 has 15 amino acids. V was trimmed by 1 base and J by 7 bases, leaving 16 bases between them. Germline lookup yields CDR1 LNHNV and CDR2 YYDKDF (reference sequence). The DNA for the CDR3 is TGTGCCACCAGCAGAGCGGGCCAAGTCGCAGGTGGCTACACCTTC. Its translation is CATSRAGQVAGGYTF.

The chain's CDR3 is CASSRRGGDHYGYTF. DNA of the CDR3: TGTGCCAGCAGCCGTCGAGGGGGGGATCACTATGGCTACACCTTC. The gene calls are TRBV4-2 and TRBJ1-2; the D gene is possibly TRBD1 (6 bases). Germline CDR1 and CDR2: LGHNA and YNFKEQ. Trimming took off 4 bases at V and 3 bases at J, with 15 bases between the two ends. This CDR3 has 15 residues.

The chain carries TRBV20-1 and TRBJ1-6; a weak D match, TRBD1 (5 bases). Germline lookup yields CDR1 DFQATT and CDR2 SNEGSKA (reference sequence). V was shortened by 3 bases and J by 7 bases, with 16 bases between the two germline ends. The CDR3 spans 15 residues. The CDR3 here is CSARAAGTVNSPLHF. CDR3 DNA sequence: TGCAGTGCTAGGGCGGCGGGGACTGTCAATTCACCCCTCCACTTT.

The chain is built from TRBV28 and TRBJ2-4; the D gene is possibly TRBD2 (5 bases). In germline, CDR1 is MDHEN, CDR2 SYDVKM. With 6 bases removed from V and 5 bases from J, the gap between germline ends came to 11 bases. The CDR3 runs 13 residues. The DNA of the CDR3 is TGTGCCAGCAGGGTTGGAGGTGAAAACATTCAGTACTTC. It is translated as CASRVGGENIQYF.

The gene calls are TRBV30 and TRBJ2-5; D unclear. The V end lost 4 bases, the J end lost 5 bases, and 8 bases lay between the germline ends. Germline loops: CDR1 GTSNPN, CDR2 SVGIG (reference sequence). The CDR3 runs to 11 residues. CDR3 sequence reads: CAWIDRETQYF. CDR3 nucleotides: TGTGCCTGGATTGATAGGGAGACCCAGTACTTC.

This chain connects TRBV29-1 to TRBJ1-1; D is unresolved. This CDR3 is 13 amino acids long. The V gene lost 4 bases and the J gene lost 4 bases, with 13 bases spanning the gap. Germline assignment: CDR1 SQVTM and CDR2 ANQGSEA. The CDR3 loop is CSVVVGQGTEAFF. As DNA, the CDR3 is TGCAGCGTTGTTGTTGGGCAAGGCACTGAAGCTTTCTTT.

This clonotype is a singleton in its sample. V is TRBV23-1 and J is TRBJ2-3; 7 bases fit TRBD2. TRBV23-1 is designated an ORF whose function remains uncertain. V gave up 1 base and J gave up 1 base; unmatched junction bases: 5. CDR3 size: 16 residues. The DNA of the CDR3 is TGCGCCAGCAGTCAATGCGATAGCGGGTGCACAGATACGCAGTATTTT. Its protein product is CASSQCDSGCTDTQYF.

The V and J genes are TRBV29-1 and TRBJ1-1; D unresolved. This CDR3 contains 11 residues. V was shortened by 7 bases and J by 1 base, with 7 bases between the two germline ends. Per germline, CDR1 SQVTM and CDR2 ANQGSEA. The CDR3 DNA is TGCAGCGCAATTGAGAACACTGAAGCTTTCTTT. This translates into CSAIENTEAFF.

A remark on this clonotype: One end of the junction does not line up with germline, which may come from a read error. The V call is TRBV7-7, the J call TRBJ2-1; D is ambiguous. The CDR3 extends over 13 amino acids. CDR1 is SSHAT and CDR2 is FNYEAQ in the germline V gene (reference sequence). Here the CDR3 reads CASSLGPSDEQFF. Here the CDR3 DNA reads TGTGCTAGCAGCTTAGGGCCTTCGGATGAGCAGTTCTTC.

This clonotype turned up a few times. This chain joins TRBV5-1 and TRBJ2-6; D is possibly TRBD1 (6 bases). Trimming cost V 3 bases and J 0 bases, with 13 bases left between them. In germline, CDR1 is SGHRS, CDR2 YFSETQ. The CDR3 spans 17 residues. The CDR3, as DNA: TGCGCCAGCAGCTCGGGGTTAGGGGGCTCTGGGGCCAACGTCCTGACTTTC. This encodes CASSSGLGGSGANVLTF.

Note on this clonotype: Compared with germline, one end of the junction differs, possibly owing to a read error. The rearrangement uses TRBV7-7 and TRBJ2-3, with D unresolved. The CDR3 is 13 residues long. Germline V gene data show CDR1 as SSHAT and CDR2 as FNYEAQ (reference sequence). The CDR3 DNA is TGTGCTAGCAGCGTCCAGGGCACAGATACGCAGTATTTT. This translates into CASSVQGTDTQYF.

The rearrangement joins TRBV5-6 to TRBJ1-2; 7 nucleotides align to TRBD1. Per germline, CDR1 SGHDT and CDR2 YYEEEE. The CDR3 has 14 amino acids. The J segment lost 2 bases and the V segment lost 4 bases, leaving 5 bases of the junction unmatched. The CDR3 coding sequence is TGTGCCAGCAGCCCGCCGACAGGGAACTATGGCTACACCTTC. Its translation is CASSPPTGNYGYTF.

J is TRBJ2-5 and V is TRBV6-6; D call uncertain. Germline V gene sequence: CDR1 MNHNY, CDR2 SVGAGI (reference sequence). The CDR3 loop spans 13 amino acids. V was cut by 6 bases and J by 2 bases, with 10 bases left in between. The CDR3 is CASSTGPQETQYF. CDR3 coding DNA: TGTGCCAGCAGCACCGGGCCGCAAGAGACCCAGTACTTC.

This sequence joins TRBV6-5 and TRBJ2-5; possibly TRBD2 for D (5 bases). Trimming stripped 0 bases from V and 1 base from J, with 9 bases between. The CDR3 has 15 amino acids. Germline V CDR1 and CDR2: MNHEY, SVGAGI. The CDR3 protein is CASSYSRTSQETQYF. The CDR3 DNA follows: TGTGCCAGCAGTTACTCCCGGACTTCCCAAGAGACCCAGTACTTC.

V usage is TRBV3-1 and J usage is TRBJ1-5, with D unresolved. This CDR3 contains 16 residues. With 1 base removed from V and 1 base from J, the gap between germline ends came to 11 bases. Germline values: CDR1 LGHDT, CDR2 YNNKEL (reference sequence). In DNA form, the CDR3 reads TGTGCCAGCAGCCAAGGCTACCCCGGGAGCAATCAGCCCCAGCATTTT. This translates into CASSQGYPGSNQPQHF.

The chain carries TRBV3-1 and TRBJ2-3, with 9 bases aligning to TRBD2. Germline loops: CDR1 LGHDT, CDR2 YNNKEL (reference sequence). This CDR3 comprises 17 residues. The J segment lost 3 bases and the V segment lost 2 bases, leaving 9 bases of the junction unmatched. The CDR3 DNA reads TGTGCCAGCAGCCAATTTGAGGCGGGGGGGTGGACAGATACGCAGTATTTT. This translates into CASSQFEAGGWTDTQYF.